This entry describes one T cell receptor (beta chain). The target antigen is unknown. The CDR3 extends over 16 amino acids. The germline V gene has CDR1 SGHVS and CDR2 FQNEAQ. V lost 4 bases to trimming and J lost 3 bases; unmatched junction nucleotides: 9. The entry originates in a study of Ad26.COV2.S vaccination and SARS-CoV-2 variants. Study background: COV1001, an Ad26.COV2.S trial, supplied this vaccine-arm donor. Donor got 5x10^10 or 1x10^11 viral particles of Ad26.COV2.S. Study-level points and caveats: TCR breadth and depth analyses may have underestimated total T cell responses.

Sequencing used immunoSEQ multiplex PCR; TCRdb keeps in-frame clones, though not all of them. The sample carries roughly 700,000 clones, 89% recorded once. The sample's treatment: about 20 received Ad26.COV2.S at low or high dose, single or two shots; about five received placebo; per-sample allocation not given. Following the first vaccine or placebo injection, samples were taken on day 63. An adult aged 18-55 years in Boston served as the donor. The specimen comprised peripheral blood, sampled in a trial of Ad26.COV2.S vaccine versus placebo. The gene calls are TRBV7-8 and TRBJ1-5, with 7 bases identical to TRBD1. This clonotype originated in a person between 18 and 60 years old who received the Ad26.COV2.S COVID-19 vaccine or a placebo. The CDR3 loop is CASSSTYRGTNQPQHF. The CDR3 DNA sequence: TGTGCCAGCAGCTCGACTTACAGGGGTACCAATCAGCCCCAGCATTTT.